These T cell receptor beta chains were read from a single sample in a study of CD8+ T cells in alopecia areata. Data came from immunoSEQ multiplex PCR; TCRdb stores just in-frame clones and leaves some out. Among under 250,000 clones listed, less than 75% were seen once. The material sequenced was CD4+ T cells sorted from blood, taken at week 4, from a patient treated with tofacitinib. The origin of the receptors is a human donor with alopecia areata. Both conserved end residues are part of each CDR3. A D gene is named only where the DNA matches it firmly. Expanded clones are given a class, and other clones once, few, many or no size at all.

j_call clone_size v_call d_call cdr3_nt cdr3_aa
TRBJ2-3 . TRBV29-1 TRBD2 TGCAGCGTTGCGGGACTATCCACAGATACGCAGTATTTT CSVAGLSTDTQYF
TRBJ2-2 . TRBV7-9 . TGTGCCAGCAGCTTAATTACCAGGGAGCTGTTTTTT CASSLITRELFF
TRBJ2-1 . TRBV15 TRBD1 TGTGCCACCAGCAGAGATTTCGGACAGGGGGCGGATGAGCAGTTCTTC CATSRDFGQGADEQFF
TRBJ2-2 many TRBV12-5 . TGTGCTAGTGGTTTGGGATTCACCGGGGAGCTGTTTTTT CASGLGFTGELFF
TRBJ1-5 once TRBV30 . TGTGCCTGGAGTGCCGCGGGAGGGGAAGATCAGCCCCAGCATTTT CAWSAAGGEDQPQHF
TRBJ2-3 few TRBV15 . TGTGCCACCAGCAGGACAGGTACTAGCACAGATACGCAGTATTTT CATSRTGTSTDTQYF
TRBJ2-3 once TRBV30 . TGTGCCTGGAGTCCAGGGGGGGCACGGATGCAGTATTTT CAWSPGGARMQYF
TRBJ2-3 few TRBV28 . TGTGCCAGCAGTGGGGGCTTCAATACGCAGTATTTT CASSGGFNTQYF
TRBJ1-5 . TRBV7-2 . TGTGCCAGCAGCTTAGTAGGGTATAGCAATCAGCCCCAGCATTTT CASSLVGYSNQPQHF
TRBJ1-2 few TRBV7-2 TRBD1 TGTGCCAGCAGCCCTACGGGACAGAGAAACACCTTC CASSPTGQRNTF
TRBJ2-7 . TRBV23-1 . TGCGCCACCTCCGGGACAAGCTCCTACGAGCAGTACTTC CATSGTSSYEQYF
TRBJ2-2 . TRBV29-1 . TGCAGCGTTGATGAGGGGAACACCGGGGAGCTGTTTTTT CSVDEGNTGELFF
TRBJ2-7 . TRBV7-2 . TGTGCCAGCAGCACAGCACATGACCAGATATACGAGCAGTACTTC CASSTAHDQIYEQYF
TRBJ2-1 . TRBV5-6 TRBD2 TGTGCCAGCAGCTCCACACTAGCGGGGACCTACAATGAGCAGTTCTTC CASSSTLAGTYNEQFF
TRBJ2-7 . TRBV30 . TGTGCCTGGGGTGTAGAGTCGGGCAGGTCGAACTACGAGCAGTACTTC CAWGVESGRSNYEQYF
TRBJ1-1 . TRBV29-1 . TGCAGCGTTGAGGTTTCGGGGCGGAACACTGAAGCTTTCTTT CSVEVSGRNTEAFF
TRBJ2-2 . TRBV6-5 . TGTGCCAGCACCAGGGACGGAACCGGGGAGCTGTTTTTT CASTRDGTGELFF
TRBJ1-6 . TRBV2 . TGTGCCAGCAGACCCGGGAATAATTCACCCCTCCACTTT CASRPGNNSPLHF
TRBJ2-7 few TRBV11-2 TRBD2 TGTGCCAGCAGCTTAGGCTCTAGCGGGTCGTACGAGCAGTACTTC CASSLGSSGSYEQYF
TRBJ1-4 . TRBV30 TRBD1 TGTGCCTGGAGAATACAGGGGGCGGGTGAAAAACTGTTTTTT CAWRIQGAGEKLFF
TRBJ1-2 . TRBV30 . TGTGCCTCAGAGGGACTCTATGGCTACACCTTC CASEGLYGYTF
TRBJ1-1 . TRBV5-1 . TGCGCCAGCAGCTTGGGGTGGACAGCGAACATGAACACTGAAGCTTTCTTT CASSLGWTANMNTEAFF
TRBJ2-2 . TRBV11-2 . TGTGCCAGCAGCTTAGTGGGGGGTCGCACCGGGGAGCTGTTTTTT CASSLVGGRTGELFF
TRBJ1-1 . TRBV29-1 . TGCAGCGTCGCGACGTGGCCTGAAGCTTTCTTT CSVATWPEAFF
TRBJ1-1 . TRBV29-1 . TGCAGCGTCCCCGGAGGTTGGAACACTGAAGCTTTCTTT CSVPGGWNTEAFF
TRBJ2-6 few TRBV28 . TGTGCCAGCAGTTTGTTTTCTGGGGCCAACGTCCTGACTTTC CASSLFSGANVLTF
TRBJ2-1 . TRBV6-5 TRBD1 TGTGCCAGCAGTTCCCGGACAGGATGGAAGTTCTTC CASSSRTGWKFF
TRBJ1-4 few TRBV6-5 . TGTGCCAGCAGTTACTCCTCCTATGGACAAGAAAAACTGTTTTTT CASSYSSYGQEKLFF
TRBJ2-7 . TRBV7-2 TRBD2 TGTGCCAGCAGCTCGCGGACTAGCGGGGGCTACGAGCAGTACTTC CASSSRTSGGYEQYF
TRBJ2-2 . TRBV7-2 . TGTGCCAGCAGCGTCGGTGTAACCGGGGAGCTGTTTTTT CASSVGVTGELFF
TRBJ2-7 . TRBV5-1 . TGCGCCAGCAATACAGGCCGGGTAGGCGAGCAGTACTTC CASNTGRVGEQYF
TRBJ2-7 . TRBV9 . TGTGCCAGCAGCCAAGACCGGTTTGACGAGCAGTACTTC CASSQDRFDEQYF
TRBJ2-3 once TRBV7-6 . TGTGCCAGCAGCTTAGCGGGGTCTCCCACAGATACGCAGTATTTT CASSLAGSPTDTQYF
TRBJ1-2 . TRBV30 . TGTGCCTGGAGCCGTGAGGGAAGGCCGGTCAATTTTAACTATGGCTACACCTTC CAWSREGRPVNFNYGYTF
TRBJ2-5 few TRBV6-5 TRBD1 TGTGCCAGCAGTGGAGGACAGGACCCACAAGAGACCCAGTACTTC CASSGGQDPQETQYF
TRBJ1-2 . TRBV29-1 . TGCAGCGTTGTTACCGGGACCTCCTCTAGTGGCTACACCTTC CSVVTGTSSSGYTF
TRBJ2-3 . TRBV29-1 TRBD1 TGCAGCGTTTTTTCCGGGCAGGGGGTCACAGATACGCAGTATTTT CSVFSGQGVTDTQYF
TRBJ2-7 . TRBV15 . TGTGCCACCAGCAGGAGGGAGCTTGCCTACGAGCAGTACTTC CATSRRELAYEQYF
TRBJ1-1 few TRBV7-9 . TGTGCCAGCAGCGCCCAACAGGGGAACACTGAAGCTTTCTTT CASSAQQGNTEAFF
TRBJ1-2 . TRBV27 . TGTGCCAGCAGCCGAAATGGGGCCGGGGGTTATGGCTACACCTTC CASSRNGAGGYGYTF
TRBJ2-2 . TRBV4-2 . TGTGCCAGCAGCCAAGTCGAGCTCACCGGGGAGCTGTTTTTT CASSQVELTGELFF
TRBJ2-3 few TRBV4-3 TRBD2 TGCGCCAGCAGCCAAGATTCCCGGGGGGTCGATACGCAGTATTTT CASSQDSRGVDTQYF
TRBJ1-4 . TRBV29-1 . TGCAGCGTTAGGGGCTCCGGGAGGACTACTGAAAAACTGTTTTTT CSVRGSGRTTEKLFF
TRBJ2-3 . TRBV29-1 . TGCAGCGCTCGCGCATTAGGCACAGATACGCAGTATTTT CSARALGTDTQYF
TRBJ2-7 . TRBV29-1 TRBD1 TGCAGCGTTGTCAGGGGGCTCGAGCAGTACTTC CSVVRGLEQYF
TRBJ2-1 . TRBV29-1 . TGCAGCGTGCAAACCTACTCCTACAATGAGCAGTTCTTC CSVQTYSYNEQFF
TRBJ2-7 . TRBV29-1 TRBD1 TGCAGCACCCGACAGGGGGCCGAGCAGTACTTC CSTRQGAEQYF
TRBJ1-1 . TRBV29-1 . TGCAGCGTTGCGTGGGGGTATGAAGCTTTCTTT CSVAWGYEAFF
TRBJ2-7 . TRBV13 . TGTGCCAGCAGCTTCAGGGCGGGTTACGAGCAGTACTTC CASSFRAGYEQYF
TRBJ1-1 . TRBV25-1 . TGTGCCAGCAGTCAGACAGCGAACACTGGTGAAGCTTTCTTT CASSQTANTGEAFF
TRBJ1-5 few TRBV30 . TGTGCCTGGTCACAGGGAAGCAGTCAGCCCCAGCATTTT CAWSQGSSQPQHF
TRBJ2-6 . TRBV11-1 . TGTGCCAGCAGCTCACAGGGAGCTGGGGCCAACGTCCTGACTTTC CASSSQGAGANVLTF
TRBJ2-2 . TRBV20-1 . TGCAGTGCGGGCACCGGGGAGCTGTTTTTT CSAGTGELFF
TRBJ1-1 . TRBV29-1 . TGCAGCGTTGGGGGGCATAAGGGGAGGACTGAAGCTTTCTTT CSVGGHKGRTEAFF
TRBJ2-1 . TRBV29-1 . TGCAGCGTTGATTTATCGACAGGCCTAGGCAATGAGCAGTTCTTC CSVDLSTGLGNEQFF
TRBJ2-3 few TRBV6-6 TRBD1 TGTGCCAGCAGTGAGGGGGGACAGGGGTTTGATACGCAGTATTTT CASSEGGQGFDTQYF
TRBJ1-3 few TRBV4-3 TRBD1 TGCGCCAGCAGCCAGGGACAGCACTCTGGAAACACCATATATTTT CASSQGQHSGNTIYF
TRBJ2-3 . TRBV2 . TGTGCCAGCAGTCGGACACCCACAGATACGCAGTATTTT CASSRTPTDTQYF
TRBJ2-7 . TRBV29-1 . TGCAGCGTTGTATGGCCAGACCCCTACGAGCAGTACTTC CSVVWPDPYEQYF
TRBJ2-7 . TRBV2 TRBD2 TGTGCCAGTGAACCGGGGGGGAACGAGCAGTACTTC CASEPGGNEQYF